This record covers a single T cell receptor beta chain. Of the isolated RNA, all was reverse transcribed, and so the sequenced material was expressed TCRB transcripts. Data came from immunoSEQ multiplex PCR; TCRdb stores just in-frame clones and leaves some out. The repertoire holds 450,000 to 550,000 clones, with over 25% as singletons. This sample is part of a study of beta chain features in type 1 diabetes. The CDR3 spans 11 residues. CDR1 and CDR2 (germline): ENHRY, SYGVKD. V was shortened by 6 bases and J by 5 bases, with 8 bases between the two germline ends. Sequenced material: naive CD4+ T cells from blood. The chain is built from TRBV10-3 and TRBJ2-7; D is unresolved. The clonotype originates from a man between 18 and 35 years old in good health. CDR3 region: CAIRSVDEQYF. CDR3 nucleotide sequence: TGTGCCATCAGGAGCGTAGACGAGCAGTACTTC.